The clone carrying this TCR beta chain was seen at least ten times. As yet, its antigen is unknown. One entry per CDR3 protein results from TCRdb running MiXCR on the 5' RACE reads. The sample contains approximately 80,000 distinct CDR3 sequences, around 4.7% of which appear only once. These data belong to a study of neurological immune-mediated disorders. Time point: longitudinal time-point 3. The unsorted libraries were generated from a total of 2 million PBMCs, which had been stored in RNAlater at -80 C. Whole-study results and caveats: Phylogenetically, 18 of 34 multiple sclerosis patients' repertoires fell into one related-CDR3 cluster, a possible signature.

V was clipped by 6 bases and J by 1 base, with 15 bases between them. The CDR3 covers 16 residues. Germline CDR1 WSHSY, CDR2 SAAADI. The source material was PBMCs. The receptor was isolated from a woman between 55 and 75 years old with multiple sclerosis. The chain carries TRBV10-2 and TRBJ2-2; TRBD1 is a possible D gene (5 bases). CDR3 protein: CASSPWRTKNTGELFF. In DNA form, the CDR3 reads TGCGCCAGCAGCCCCTGGCGGACAAAGAACACCGGGGAGCTGTTTTTT.